One and the same sample provided the 17 T cell receptor beta chains below, sequenced in a study of T cells in Graves' hyperthyroidism and ophthalmopathy. Authors of the study amplified TCR beta CDR3 regions from RNA transcripts. Researchers ran a first-round RT-PCR on the TCR CDR3 using the HTBI primer set. Using its own MiXCR run on the multiplex PCR reads, TCRdb lists one record per CDR3 protein. This table has about 400,000 distinct CDR3 sequences, roughly an eighth appearing once. The specimen sequenced was blood. The receptors shown here come from a woman younger than 35 with Graves' hyperthyroidism.

This chain joins TRBV27 and TRBJ1-1; 8 bases are shared with TRBD1. Trimming cost V 5 bases and J 0 bases; bases outside gene matches: 5. Germline V gene sequence: CDR1 MNHEY, CDR2 SMNVEV (reference sequence). The CDR3 length is 15 residues. The CDR3 region has the DNA TGTGCCAGCAGTCCGTACAGGGGGGTGAACACTGAAGCTTTCTTT. Its translation is CASSPYRGVNTEAFF.

This chain links TRBV20-1 with TRBJ1-1; 8 nucleotides line up with TRBD1. The CDR3 contains 14 residues. Germline CDR1 DFQATT, CDR2 SNEGSKA (reference sequence). The V and J ends lost 6 bases and 4 bases, in that order; junction bases with no gene match: 10. The CDR3 protein is CSAKPGTGITEAFF. DNA for the CDR3: TGCAGTGCAAAACCCGGGACAGGTATCACTGAAGCTTTCTTT.

This clonotype was observed a few times. This chain connects TRBV3-1 to TRBJ2-4, with 7 bases identical to TRBD2. The CDR3 consists of 17 residues. V gave up 1 base and J gave up 0 bases; unmatched junction bases: 6. Germline V gene sequence: CDR1 LGHDT, CDR2 YNNKEL (reference sequence). CDR3 bases: TGTGCCAGCAGCCAAGTTGGGGGGGAAAGAGCCAAAAACATTCAGTACTTC. As protein: CASSQVGGERAKNIQYF. Complete variable domain (other parts from reference TRBV3-1 and TRBJ2-4): DTAVSQTPKYLVTQMGNDKSIKCEQNLGHDTMYWYKQDSKKFLKIMFSYNNKELIINETVPNRFSPKSPDKAHLNLHINSLELGDSAVYFCASSQVGGERAKNIQYFGAGTRLSVL.

As to this clonotype: The junction departs from the called germline gene at one end, perhaps through a read error. This chain links TRBV11-2 with TRBJ2-1, with TRBD2 matching over 9 bases. The CDR3 totals 13 residues. The germline gives CDR1 SGHAT, CDR2 FQNNGV. The chain's CDR3 is CAGSLLAGWEQFF. The CDR3 DNA is TGTGCCGGCAGCTTACTAGCGGGTTGGGAGCAGTTCTTC.

This clonotype was counted many times. The J gene is TRBJ2-1, the V gene TRBV15; 13 bases align to TRBD2. The CDR3 contains 17 residues. Germline V gene lookup returns CDR1 LNHNV and CDR2 YYDKDF (reference sequence). V gave up 0 bases and J gave up 4 bases; unmatched junction bases: 3. The CDR3 nucleotides are TGTGCCACCAGCAGAGAGGGACTAGCGGGGAGTTACAATGAGCAGTTCTTC. Residues: CATSREGLAGSYNEQFF.

This chain links TRBV7-9 with TRBJ1-5; a possible D gene is TRBD1 (5 bases). The CDR3 covers 14 residues. Germline-derived CDR1 and CDR2 are SEHNR and FQNEAQ (reference sequence). Trimming shortened V by 4 bases and J by 7 bases, and 14 bases separated the two germline ends. CDR3 DNA: TGTGCCAGCAGCTCCGGTGGGGGTTTCCAGCCCCAGCATTTT. As protein: CASSSGGGFQPQHF.

The V call is TRBV6-1, the J call TRBJ2-5, with 12 bases aligning to TRBD2. Trimming removed 1 base from V and 6 bases from J; junction bases left unmatched: 6. This CDR3 contains 16 residues. The germline CDR1 and CDR2 sequences are MNHNS and SASEGT. The CDR3 protein is CASSEGTSGITQTQYF. The DNA for the CDR3 is TGTGCCAGCAGTGAAGGGACTAGCGGGATCACACAGACCCAGTACTTC.

This clonotype showed up many times. V is TRBV27 and J is TRBJ2-5, with TRBD2 matching over 9 bases. J lost 1 base, V lost 7 bases, and 4 bases had no gene match. There are 14 residues in the CDR3. Looked up from germline, CDR1 is MNHEY and CDR2 is SMNVEV (reference sequence). The CDR3 region is CASKSSGTQETQYF. The DNA of the CDR3 is TGTGCCAGCAAGTCTAGCGGGACCCAAGAGACCCAGTACTTC.

This chain connects TRBV19 to TRBJ1-2; no firm D call. The CDR3 length is 15 residues. Germline V gene sequence: CDR1 LNHDA, CDR2 SQIVND (reference sequence). With 2 bases removed from V and 3 bases from J, the gap between germline ends came to 13 bases. The CDR3: CASSIKHRLYYGYTF. The CDR3 DNA reads as TGTGCCAGTAGTATAAAGCACAGACTTTACTATGGCTACACCTTC.

This clonotype was seen a handful of times. The chain employs TRBV20-1 and TRBJ1-1, with D unclear. This CDR3 is built from 12 residues. Per germline, CDR1 DFQATT and CDR2 SNEGSKA (reference sequence). V was trimmed by 3 bases and J by 4 bases, leaving 9 bases between them. CDR3 DNA sequence: TGCAGTGCTAGTTCGGGAGGCACTGAAGCTTTCTTT. Its protein is CSASSGGTEAFF.

This clonotype has at least ten counts. The chain uses TRBV20-1 and TRBJ2-7, with D uncertain. The CDR3 runs 11 residues. Trimming cost V 6 bases and J 4 bases, with 10 bases left between them. Germline V gene lookup returns CDR1 DFQATT and CDR2 SNEGSKA (reference sequence). The CDR3 loop is CSALTGYEQYF. CDR3 DNA: TGCAGTGCCTTGACTGGTTACGAGCAGTACTTC.

This clonotype came up a few times. This chain connects TRBV3-2 to TRBJ1-2; the D call in the table, TRBD1, was not verified against the DNA. TRBV3-2 is a pseudogene. This CDR3 spans 15 amino acids. CDR3 region: CASSQIRTGYGGYTF. The CDR3 DNA sequence: TGTGCCAGCAGCCAGATTAGGACAGGGTACGGTGGCTACACCTTC.

This chain uses TRBV28 with TRBJ2-1, with 11 bases lining up with TRBD2. The CDR3 contains 15 residues. Germline CDR1 is MDHEN and CDR2 is SYDVKM. V was clipped by 5 bases and J by 4 bases; unmatched bases: 4. The CDR3 nucleotides read TGTGCCAGCAGTCCTAGCGGGAGGACTTACAATGAGCAGTTCTTC. Translation gives CASSPSGRTYNEQFF.

The chain is built from TRBV20-1 and TRBJ2-3, with TRBD2 identical over 14 bases. V was clipped by 2 bases and J by 2 bases; unmatched bases: 6. The length of the CDR3 is 17 residues. From germline, CDR1 is DFQATT and CDR2 SNEGSKA (reference sequence). CDR3 DNA sequence: TGCAGTGCTAGACCCGGGGGACTAGCGGGGGCCACAGATACGCAGTATTTT. This translates into CSARPGGLAGATDTQYF.

This clonotype was counted many times. The chain has TRBV24-1 and TRBJ2-1; D may be TRBD1 (6 bases). There are 18 residues in the CDR3. The V gene's germline CDR1 is KGHDR and CDR2 SFDVKD. V lost 3 bases and J 0 bases, leaving 17 bases between the germline ends. CDR3 coding DNA: TGTGCCACCAGTGATAACTACAGGGTTTGGAGCTCCTACAATGAGCAGTTCTTC. Protein product: CATSDNYRVWSSYNEQFF.

The chain joins TRBV18 to TRBJ1-3; perhaps TRBD1 as D (5 bases). V was trimmed by 5 bases and J by 2 bases, leaving 16 bases between them. Germline lookup yields CDR1 KGHSH and CDR2 LQKENI. This CDR3 comprises 16 residues. The CDR3 loop reads CASSLLQETAGNTIYF. CDR3 nucleotide sequence: TGTGCCAGCTCATTACTACAGGAGACTGCTGGAAACACCATATATTTT. Variable domain in full (rest from reference TRBV18 and TRBJ1-3): NAGVMQNPRHLVRRRGQEARLRCSPMKGHSHVYWYRQLPEEGLKFMVYLQKENIIDESGMPKERFSAEFPKEGPSILRIQQVVRGDSAAYFCASSLLQETAGNTIYFGEGSWLTVV.

This clonotype was seen repeatedly, ten times or more. This chain uses TRBV28 with TRBJ1-2; no clear D gene. The CDR3 is 14 amino acids. V lost 10 bases, J lost 4 bases, and 19 bases lay in between. Per germline, CDR1 MDHEN and CDR2 SYDVKM. This CDR3 is CATTGRFLVYGYTF. The CDR3 DNA reads as TGTGCCACCACTGGACGATTTTTGGTCTATGGCTACACCTTC.